These T cell receptor beta chains were read from a single sample in a study of control samples from healthy donors and cancer patients. Here immunoSEQ multiplex PCR was the method, and the copy in TCRdb shows in-frame clones only, minus some. Of about 6,700 clones in the sample, roughly three quarters were seen once. The source material was formalin-fixed, paraffin-embedded tissue. The source is a male donor with melanoma. Both conserved end residues are part of each CDR3. A D gene is named only where the DNA matches it firmly. A row's size may be missing; if present it is once, few, many or a size class.

j_call,d_call,v_call,clone_size,cdr3_nt,cdr3_aa
TRBJ1-1,TRBD1,TRBV5-1,NA,TGCGCCAGCAGCCCGGGACAGGCTTGGAACACTGAAGCTTTCTTT,CASSPGQAWNTEAFF
TRBJ1-2,TRBD1,TRBV20-1,medium-sized,TGCAGTGCTAGTGGGGGGACAGGAGTCAGCTACACCTTC,CSASGGTGVSYTF
TRBJ1-1,NA,TRBV7-9,NA,TGTGCCAGCAGACCCAAATCGGGACTTATGAACACTGAAGCTTTCTTT,CASRPKSGLMNTEAFF
TRBJ2-3,NA,TRBV2,few,TGTGCCAGCAGCTCGGACGGGACTAGCACAGATACGCAGTATTTT,CASSSDGTSTDTQYF
TRBJ1-2,NA,TRBV7-9,NA,TGTGCCAGCAGCTTAGCAGGGACCAAGAACTATGGCTACACCTTC,CASSLAGTKNYGYTF
TRBJ1-1,NA,TRBV20-1,NA,TGCAGTGCGGCCGACACTGAAGCTTTCTTT,CSAADTEAFF
TRBJ2-3,NA,TRBV1,few,TGCACCAGCAGCCGAACTAGCGGGGGCACAGATACGCAGTATTTT,CTSSRTSGGTDTQYF
TRBJ2-2,NA,TRBV7-9,NA,TGTGCCAGCAGCTTAAAGGGCCATACCGGGGAGCTGTTTTTT,CASSLKGHTGELFF
TRBJ1-4,NA,TRBV5-4,NA,TGTGCCAGCAGCATGGACGGCCTAACTAATGAAAAACTGTTTTTT,CASSMDGLTNEKLFF
TRBJ1-5,NA,TRBV27,NA,TGTGCCAGCAGTTTAGAAAGGGGGAGATGTCAGCCCCAGCATTTT,CASSLERGRCQPQHF
TRBJ1-1,NA,TRBV5-4,large,TGTGCCAGCAGCTCGAAGGGGGAGGGTTCCACTGAAGCTTTCTTT,CASSSKGEGSTEAFF
TRBJ2-2,NA,TRBV27,few,TGTGCGACGAACCGTGGCGGGGAGCTGTTTTTT,CATNRGGELFF
TRBJ2-7,TRBD1,TRBV16,NA,TGTGCCAGCAGCCACCGGGACAGGACCTACGAGCAGTACTTC,CASSHRDRTYEQYF
TRBJ1-2,TRBD1,TRBV19,NA,TGTGCCAGTAGGGAGGGGGCTGGTGGCTACACCTTC,CASREGAGGYTF
TRBJ1-1,NA,TRBV4-2,NA,TGTGCCAGCAGCCAGATTGGACCGGAGAACACTGAAGCTTTCTTT,CASSQIGPENTEAFF
TRBJ1-2,NA,TRBV7-9,NA,TGTGCCAGCAGCCGCGCCGAGCCGAGACAGCATGGCTACACCTTC,CASSRAEPRQHGYTF
TRBJ2-5,TRBD1,TRBV2,NA,TGTGCCAGCAGCGAGGGACAGTATTCCCAAGAGACCCAGTACTTC,CASSEGQYSQETQYF
TRBJ2-3,NA,TRBV7-2,NA,TGTGCCAGCAGCTCATCGGTGGGACATCTCACAGATACGCAGTATTTT,CASSSSVGHLTDTQYF
TRBJ1-4,NA,TRBV19,NA,TGTGCCAGTAGTATCGGACAGACCACAACTAATGAAAAACTGTTTTTT,CASSIGQTTTNEKLFF
TRBJ2-1,NA,TRBV2,NA,TGTGCCAGCACGAGGGACTACAATGAGCAGTTCTTC,CASTRDYNEQFF
TRBJ2-1,TRBD1,TRBV7-3,NA,TGTGCCAGCAGCCCGGACAGGAAGTCCTACAATGAGCAGTTCTTC,CASSPDRKSYNEQFF
TRBJ2-1,NA,TRBV19,NA,TGTGCCAGTAGTATATCGCAGGGTTCGGGAAATGAGCAGTTCTTC,CASSISQGSGNEQFF
TRBJ1-6,NA,TRBV4-2,NA,TGTGCCAGCAGCCTTCAAGGGGACAATTCACCCCTCCACTTT,CASSLQGDNSPLHF
TRBJ1-2,NA,TRBV5-4,NA,TGTGCCAGCAGCTTACGGGGTGGCGCCCTCTATGGCTACACCTTC,CASSLRGGALYGYTF
TRBJ2-2,TRBD1,TRBV25-1,NA,TGTGCCAGCAGGAGGTCGACAGGGAGCACCGGGGAGCTGTTTTTT,CASRRSTGSTGELFF
TRBJ2-6,NA,TRBV4-1,NA,TGCGCCAGCAGCTCCCGACAGGGAGGTACTGGGGCCAACGTCCTGACTTTC,CASSSRQGGTGANVLTF
TRBJ2-6,NA,TRBV3-1/TRBV3-2,NA,TGTGCCAGCAGCCGGGATGGGTCTGGGGCCAACGTCCTGACTTTC,CASSRDGSGANVLTF
TRBJ2-3,TRBD2,TRBV5-1,NA,TGCGCCAGCAGCCCCGGACTAGCGGGGGGCGGGGCAGATACGCAGTATTTT,CASSPGLAGGGADTQYF
TRBJ2-7,NA,TRBV5-4,NA,TGTGCCAGCAGCTTGGCCGGGCGCTACGAGCAGTACTTC,CASSLAGRYEQYF
TRBJ1-1,NA,TRBV4-1,NA,TGCGCCAGCAGCCAAGGTAGCATCACTGATTCTTTCTTT,CASSQGSITDSFF
TRBJ2-2,TRBD1,TRBV5-1,few,TGCGCCAGCAGCCCAGGGACAGCGAACACCGGGGAGCTGTTTTTT,CASSPGTANTGELFF
TRBJ2-3,TRBD2,TRBV7-8,NA,TGTGCCAGCAGCTTAGCCCGTAGCCGGGGGGGCTCTAGCACAGATACGCAGTATTTT,CASSLARSRGGSSTDTQYF
TRBJ2-3,NA,TRBV5-8,NA,TGTGCCAGCAGCGGGGGGACAGCTGGAGATACGCAGTATTTT,CASSGGTAGDTQYF
TRBJ1-5,TRBD1,TRBV14,NA,TGTGCCAGCAGCTTGACAGGGGGCGCCGGGCAGCCCCAGCATTTT,CASSLTGGAGQPQHF
TRBJ2-3,TRBD1,TRBV10-1,NA,TGCGCCAGTTCCCGGGACAGGAGCACAGATACGCAGTATTTT,CASSRDRSTDTQYF
TRBJ2-3,NA,TRBV19,NA,TGTGCCAGTAGTATCGGCTTAGGGGATACGCAGTATTTT,CASSIGLGDTQYF
TRBJ2-5,NA,TRBV7-9,few,TGTGCCAGCAGCTTGATGGGGGAGACCCAGTACTTC,CASSLMGETQYF
TRBJ1-2,TRBD1,TRBV6-5,NA,TGTGCCAGCAGTACCGGGACAGCCTATGGCTACACCTTC,CASSTGTAYGYTF
TRBJ2-1,NA,TRBV15,few,TGTGCCACCAGCAGTGAGGACTCTAATGAGCAGTTCTTC,CATSSEDSNEQFF
TRBJ2-1,NA,TRBV10-3,NA,TGTGCCATCACTGCGTATGACAATGAGCAGTTCTTC,CAITAYDNEQFF
TRBJ2-2,NA,TRBV19,NA,TGTGCCAGTAGACGAAGGCGCACGGACAACACCGGGGAGCTGTTTTTT,CASRRRRTDNTGELFF
TRBJ2-4,NA,TRBV15,NA,TGTGCCACCAGCAGCCCCAATCCGGCGCTAGCCAAAAACATTCAGTACTTC,CATSSPNPALAKNIQYF
TRBJ1-3,TRBD1,TRBV7-6,NA,TGTGCCAGCAGCTTTGGCTCGGGACAGGGAGTCGCTGGAAACACCATATATTTT,CASSFGSGQGVAGNTIYF
TRBJ1-2,NA,TRBV28,once,TGTGCCAGCAGTTTAAGGGCAGGCTATGGCTACACCTTC,CASSLRAGYGYTF
TRBJ2-5,NA,TRBV27,NA,TGTGCCAGCAGTTTATCGAAGGGGCCCCAGTACTTC,CASSLSKGPQYF
TRBJ1-1,TRBD1,TRBV27,NA,TGTGCCAGCAGGACCGGGACAGGGAACACTGAAGCTTTCTTT,CASRTGTGNTEAFF
TRBJ2-7,TRBD1,TRBV5-1,NA,TGCGCCAGCAGCTTGGCAGGGGACAGCTCCTACGAGCAGTACTTC,CASSLAGDSSYEQYF
TRBJ2-1,NA,TRBV2,NA,TGTGCCAGCAGCGAATACAATGAACAGTTCTTC,CASSEYNEQFF
TRBJ1-4,NA,TRBV4-1,NA,TGCGCCAGCAGCCAAGACCGTGCAACTAATGAAAAACTGTTTTTT,CASSQDRATNEKLFF
TRBJ1-1,NA,TRBV2,NA,TGTGCCAGCAGTACTGCGACAGGTAGCGCGAACACTGAAGCTTTCTTT,CASSTATGSANTEAFF
TRBJ1-1,NA,TRBV5-1,NA,TGCGCCAGCAGCTTGGGAACAACGATGAACACTGAAGCTTTCTTT,CASSLGTTMNTEAFF
TRBJ1-1,NA,TRBV6-5,NA,TGTGCCACCAAGGACAGGAACACTGAAGCTTTCTTT,CATKDRNTEAFF
TRBJ2-1,NA,TRBV18,NA,TGTGCCAGCTCACGTACCCTGGGACAACCGAGGAATGAGCAGTTCTTC,CASSRTLGQPRNEQFF
TRBJ1-4,NA,TRBV5-4,NA,TGTGCCAGCAGCTTGTCGAGGACCAGGGCGGGTGGGGAAAAACTGTTTTTT,CASSLSRTRAGGEKLFF